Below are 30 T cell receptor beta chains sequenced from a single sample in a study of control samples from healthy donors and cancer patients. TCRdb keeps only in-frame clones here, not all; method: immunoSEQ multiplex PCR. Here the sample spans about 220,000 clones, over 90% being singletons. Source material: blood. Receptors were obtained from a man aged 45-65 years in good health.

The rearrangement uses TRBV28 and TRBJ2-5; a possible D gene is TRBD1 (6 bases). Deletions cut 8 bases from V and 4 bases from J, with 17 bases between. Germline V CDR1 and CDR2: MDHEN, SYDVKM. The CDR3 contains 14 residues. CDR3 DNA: TGTGCCAGCCTCGAGGTGGGACACAGAGAGACCCAGTACTTC. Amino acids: CASLEVGHRETQYF.

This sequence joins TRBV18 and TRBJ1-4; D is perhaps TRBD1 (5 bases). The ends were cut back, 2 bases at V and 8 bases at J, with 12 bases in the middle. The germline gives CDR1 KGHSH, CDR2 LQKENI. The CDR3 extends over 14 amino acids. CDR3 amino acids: CASSPGAPGEKLFF. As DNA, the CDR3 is TGTGCCAGCTCACCAGGGGCGCCGGGGGAAAAACTGTTTTTT.

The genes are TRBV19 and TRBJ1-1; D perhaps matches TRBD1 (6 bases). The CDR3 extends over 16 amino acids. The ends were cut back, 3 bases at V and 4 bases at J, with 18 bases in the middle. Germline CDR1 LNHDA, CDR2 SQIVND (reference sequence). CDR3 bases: TGTGCCAGTAGTATGGCCCTTGGGGGGGCGAGCACTGAAGCTTTCTTT. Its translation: CASSMALGGASTEAFF.

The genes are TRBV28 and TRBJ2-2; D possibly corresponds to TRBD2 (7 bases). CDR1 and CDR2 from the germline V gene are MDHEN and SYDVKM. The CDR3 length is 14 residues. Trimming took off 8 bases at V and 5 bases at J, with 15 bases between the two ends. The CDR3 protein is CASEREGVTGELFF. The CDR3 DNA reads TGTGCCAGCGAAAGGGAGGGGGTTACCGGGGAGCTGTTTTTT.

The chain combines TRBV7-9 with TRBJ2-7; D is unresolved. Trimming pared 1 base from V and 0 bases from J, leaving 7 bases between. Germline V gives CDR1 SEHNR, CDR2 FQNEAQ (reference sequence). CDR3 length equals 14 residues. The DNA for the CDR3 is TGTGCCAGCAGCTTAGGGGCTAGCTCCTACGAGCAGTACGTC. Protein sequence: CASSLGASSYEQYV.

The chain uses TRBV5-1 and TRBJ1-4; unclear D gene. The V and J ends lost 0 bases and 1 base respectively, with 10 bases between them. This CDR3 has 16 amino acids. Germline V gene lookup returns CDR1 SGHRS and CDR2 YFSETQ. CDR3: CASSLGEGGTNEKLFF. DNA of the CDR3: TGCGCCAGCAGCTTGGGGGAAGGTGGAACTAATGAAAAACTGTTTTTT.

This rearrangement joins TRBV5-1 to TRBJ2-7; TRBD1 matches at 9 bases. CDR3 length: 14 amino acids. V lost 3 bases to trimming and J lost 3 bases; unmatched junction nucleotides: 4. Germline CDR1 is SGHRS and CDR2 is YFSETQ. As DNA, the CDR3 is TGCGCCAGCAGCTCGGGACAGGGATACTACGAGCAGTACTTC. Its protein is CASSSGQGYYEQYF.

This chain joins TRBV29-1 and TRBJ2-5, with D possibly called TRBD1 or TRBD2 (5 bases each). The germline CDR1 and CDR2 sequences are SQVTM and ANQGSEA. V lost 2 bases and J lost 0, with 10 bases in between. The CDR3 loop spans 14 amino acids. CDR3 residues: CSVERDAYQETQYF. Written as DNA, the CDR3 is TGCAGCGTTGAAAGGGACGCCTACCAAGAGACCCAGTACTTC.

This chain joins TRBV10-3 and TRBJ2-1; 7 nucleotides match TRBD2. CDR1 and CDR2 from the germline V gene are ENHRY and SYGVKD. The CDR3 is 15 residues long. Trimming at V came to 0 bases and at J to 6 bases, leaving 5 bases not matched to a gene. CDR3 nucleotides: TGTGCCATCAGTGAGTCGAGCGGGGCCTTCAATGAGCAGTTCTTC. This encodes CAISESSGAFNEQFF.

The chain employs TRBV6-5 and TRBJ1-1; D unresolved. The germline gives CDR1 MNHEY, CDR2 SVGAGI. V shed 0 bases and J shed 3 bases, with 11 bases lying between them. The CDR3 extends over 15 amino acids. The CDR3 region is CASSYSRGDYTEAFF. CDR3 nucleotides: TGTGCCAGCAGTTACTCTCGGGGTGACTACACTGAAGCTTTCTTT.

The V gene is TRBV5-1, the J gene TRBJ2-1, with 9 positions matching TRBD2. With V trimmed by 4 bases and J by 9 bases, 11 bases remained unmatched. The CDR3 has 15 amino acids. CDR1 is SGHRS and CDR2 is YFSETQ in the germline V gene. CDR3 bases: TGCGCCAGCAGCGCCCTGGCGGGGGGGCCCGGTGAGCAGTTCTTC. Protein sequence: CASSALAGGPGEQFF.

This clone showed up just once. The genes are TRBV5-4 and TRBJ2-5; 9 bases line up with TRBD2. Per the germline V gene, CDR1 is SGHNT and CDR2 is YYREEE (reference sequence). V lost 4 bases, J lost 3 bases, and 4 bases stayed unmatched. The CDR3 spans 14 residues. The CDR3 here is CASSPGLAKETQYF. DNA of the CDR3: TGTGCCAGCAGCCCGGGACTAGCCAAAGAGACCCAGTACTTC. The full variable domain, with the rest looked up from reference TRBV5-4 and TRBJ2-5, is ETGVTQSPTHLIKTRGQQVTLRCSSQSGHNTVSWYQQALGQGPQFIFQYYREEENGRGNFPPRFSGLQFPNYSSELNVNALELDDSALYLCASSPGLAKETQYFGPGTRLLVL.

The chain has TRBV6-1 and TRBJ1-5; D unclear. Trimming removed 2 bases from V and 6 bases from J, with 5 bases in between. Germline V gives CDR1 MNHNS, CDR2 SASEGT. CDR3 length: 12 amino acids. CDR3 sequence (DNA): TGTGCCAGCAGTGAAAACCCTCAGCCCCAGCATTTT. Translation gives CASSENPQPQHF.

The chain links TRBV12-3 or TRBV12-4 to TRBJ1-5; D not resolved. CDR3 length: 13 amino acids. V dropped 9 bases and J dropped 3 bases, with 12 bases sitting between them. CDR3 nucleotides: TGTGCCAGTGAACAAGGGAACAATCAGCCCCAGCATTTT. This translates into CASEQGNNQPQHF.

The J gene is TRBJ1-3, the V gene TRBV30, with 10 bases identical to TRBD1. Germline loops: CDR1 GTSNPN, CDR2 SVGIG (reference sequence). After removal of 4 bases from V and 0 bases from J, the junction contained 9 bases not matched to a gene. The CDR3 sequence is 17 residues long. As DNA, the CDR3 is TGTGCCTGGATCAAGACAGGGGGCGGACTCTCTGGAAACACCATATATTTT. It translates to CAWIKTGGGLSGNTIYF.

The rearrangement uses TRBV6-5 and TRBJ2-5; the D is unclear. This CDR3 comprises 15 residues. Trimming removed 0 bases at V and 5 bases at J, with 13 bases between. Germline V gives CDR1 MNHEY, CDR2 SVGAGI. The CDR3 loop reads CASSYSTAVGETQYF. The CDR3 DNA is TGTGCCAGCAGTTACTCGACGGCCGTCGGTGAGACCCAGTACTTC.

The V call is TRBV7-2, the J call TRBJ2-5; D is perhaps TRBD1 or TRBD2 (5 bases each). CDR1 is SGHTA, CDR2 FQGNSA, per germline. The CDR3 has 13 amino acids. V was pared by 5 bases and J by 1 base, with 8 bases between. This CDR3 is CASSLGRQETQYF. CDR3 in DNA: TGTGCCAGCAGCCTGGGACGCCAAGAGACCCAGTACTTC.

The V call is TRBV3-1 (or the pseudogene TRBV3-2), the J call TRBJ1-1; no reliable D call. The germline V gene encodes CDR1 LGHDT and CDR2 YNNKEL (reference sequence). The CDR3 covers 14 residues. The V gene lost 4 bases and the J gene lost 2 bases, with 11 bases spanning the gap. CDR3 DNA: TGTGCCAGCAGCCCCGGGTGGGGAAACACTGAAGCTTTCTTT. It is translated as CASSPGWGNTEAFF.

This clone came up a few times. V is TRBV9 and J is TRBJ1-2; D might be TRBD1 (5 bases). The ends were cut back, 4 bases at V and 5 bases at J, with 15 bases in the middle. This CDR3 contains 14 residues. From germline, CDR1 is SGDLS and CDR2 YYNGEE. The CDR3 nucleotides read TGTGCCAGCAGCCCTAGTGGTAGGGGATATGGCTACACCTTC. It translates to CASSPSGRGYGYTF.

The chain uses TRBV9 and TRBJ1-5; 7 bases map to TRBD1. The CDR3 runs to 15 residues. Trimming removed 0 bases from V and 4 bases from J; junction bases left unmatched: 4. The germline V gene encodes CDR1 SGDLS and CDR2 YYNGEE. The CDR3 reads CASSVAARGNQPQHF. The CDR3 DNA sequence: TGTGCCAGCAGCGTAGCGGCCAGGGGGAATCAGCCCCAGCATTTT.

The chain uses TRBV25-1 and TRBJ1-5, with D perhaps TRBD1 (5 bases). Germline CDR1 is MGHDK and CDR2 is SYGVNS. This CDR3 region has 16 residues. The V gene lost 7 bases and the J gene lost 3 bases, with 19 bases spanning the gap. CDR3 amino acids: CASNGNRDSFNQPQHF. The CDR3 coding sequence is TGTGCCAGCAATGGGAACCGGGACTCCTTCAATCAGCCCCAGCATTTT.

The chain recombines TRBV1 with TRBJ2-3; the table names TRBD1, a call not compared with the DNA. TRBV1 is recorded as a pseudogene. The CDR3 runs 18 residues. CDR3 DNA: TGCACCAGCAGCCATGCCCCTCAAGGGGATGGCCAGACAGATACGCAGTATTTT. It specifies CTSSHAPQGDGQTDTQYF.

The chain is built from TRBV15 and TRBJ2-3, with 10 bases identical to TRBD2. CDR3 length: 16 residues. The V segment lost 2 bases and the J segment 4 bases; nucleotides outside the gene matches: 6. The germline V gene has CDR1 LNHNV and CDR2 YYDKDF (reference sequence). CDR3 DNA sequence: TGTGCCACCAGCAGACGAGCGGGGGGGCCTCCAGATACGCAGTATTTT. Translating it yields CATSRRAGGPPDTQYF.

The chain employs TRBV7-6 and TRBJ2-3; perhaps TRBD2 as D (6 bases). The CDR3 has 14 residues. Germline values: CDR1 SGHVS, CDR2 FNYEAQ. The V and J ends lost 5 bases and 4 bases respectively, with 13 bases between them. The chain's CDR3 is CASSTPREADTQYF. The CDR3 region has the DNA TGTGCCAGCAGCACACCCAGGGAGGCAGATACGCAGTATTTT.

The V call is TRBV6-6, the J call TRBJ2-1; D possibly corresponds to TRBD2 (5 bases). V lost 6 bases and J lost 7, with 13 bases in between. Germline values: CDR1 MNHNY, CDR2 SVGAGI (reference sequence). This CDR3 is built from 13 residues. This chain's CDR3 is CASSPELGNEQFF. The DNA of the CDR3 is TGTGCCAGCAGCCCTGAACTAGGGAATGAGCAGTTCTTC.

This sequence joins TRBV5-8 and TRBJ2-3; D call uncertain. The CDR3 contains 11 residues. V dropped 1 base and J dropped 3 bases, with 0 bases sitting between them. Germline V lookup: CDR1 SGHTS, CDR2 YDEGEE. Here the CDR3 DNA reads TGTGCCAGCAGCTTGACAGATACGCAGTATTTT. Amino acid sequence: CASSLTDTQYF.

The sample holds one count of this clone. CDR3 amino acids: CAISGSGGEVATEAFF. CDR3 nucleotide sequence: TGTGCCATCAGTGGTTCAGGGGGCGAGGTTGCCACTGAAGCTTTCTTT. The chain employs TRBV10-3 and TRBJ1-1; 8 nucleotides align to TRBD1. V trimming: 4 bases; J trimming: 4 bases; junction bases outside the gene matches: 11. Germline V gene sequence: CDR1 ENHRY, CDR2 SYGVKD. The CDR3 extends over 16 amino acids.

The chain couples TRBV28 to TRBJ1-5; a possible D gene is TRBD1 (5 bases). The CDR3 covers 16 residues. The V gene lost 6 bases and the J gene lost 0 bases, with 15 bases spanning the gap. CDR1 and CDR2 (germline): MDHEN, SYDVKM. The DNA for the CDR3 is TGTGCCAGCAGAATGGACATCCTATTTAGCAATCAGCCCCAGCATTTT. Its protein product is CASRMDILFSNQPQHF.

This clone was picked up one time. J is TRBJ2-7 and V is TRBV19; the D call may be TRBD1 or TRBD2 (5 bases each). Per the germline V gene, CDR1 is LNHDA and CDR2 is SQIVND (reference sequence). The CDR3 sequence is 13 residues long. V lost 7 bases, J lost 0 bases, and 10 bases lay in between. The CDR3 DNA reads TGTGCCAGTATGTCGAGGGGCTCCTACGAGCAGTACTTC. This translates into CASMSRGSYEQYF.

The CDR3 sequence is CASSPLGTSGGANEQFF. CDR3 coding DNA: TGTGCCAGCAGCCCCCTTGGGACTAGCGGGGGGGCCAATGAGCAGTTCTTC. The V gene is TRBV3-1 (or the pseudogene TRBV3-2), the J gene TRBJ2-1; 16 positions agree with TRBD2. Per germline, CDR1 LGHDT and CDR2 YNNKEL (reference sequence). With 4 bases clipped from V and 6 bases from J, the junction kept 6 bases outside the gene matches. This CDR3 is built from 17 residues.